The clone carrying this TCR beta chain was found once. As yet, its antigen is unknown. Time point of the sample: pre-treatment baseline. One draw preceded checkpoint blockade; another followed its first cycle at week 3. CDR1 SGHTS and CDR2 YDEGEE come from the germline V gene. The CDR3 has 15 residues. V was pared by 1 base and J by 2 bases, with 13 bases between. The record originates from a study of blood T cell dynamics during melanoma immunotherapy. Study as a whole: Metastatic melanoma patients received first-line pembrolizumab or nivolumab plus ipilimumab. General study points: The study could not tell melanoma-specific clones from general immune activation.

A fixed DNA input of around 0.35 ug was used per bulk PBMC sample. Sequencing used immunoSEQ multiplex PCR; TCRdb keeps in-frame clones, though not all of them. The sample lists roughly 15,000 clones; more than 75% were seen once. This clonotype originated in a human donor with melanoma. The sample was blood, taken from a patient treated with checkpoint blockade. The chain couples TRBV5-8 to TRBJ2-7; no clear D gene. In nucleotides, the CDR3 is TGTGCCAGCAGCTTGATTCTCCGAGGTACCTACGAGCAGTACTTC. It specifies CASSLILRGTYEQYF.